Detailed here is one T cell receptor beta chain. The antigen remains undetermined. A junction end diverges from the germline sequence, so it may reflect a read error. The entry originates in a study of lymphopenia after photon versus proton radiotherapy. The CDR3 length is 15 residues. From germline, CDR1 is SGHAT and CDR2 FQDESV (reference sequence). General study findings and limits: Post-nadir diversity loss with photons came from oligoclonal expansion, particularly CD8+ Temra cells. Authors raise, but do not show, better survival with proton therapy. Photon-treated patients lost naive T cells and TCR diversity; proton-treated stayed stable.

Clones were sequenced by immunoSEQ multiplex PCR, and TCRdb holds only the in-frame ones, with some missing. This sample carries approximately 58,000 clones, 83% of them seen once, and the ten largest clones take 25% to 35%. This TCR derives from a man aged 45-65 years with gastric cancer. Sequencing was performed on peripheral blood, taken from a patient treated with photon-based radiotherapy. The gene calls are TRBV11-1 and TRBJ2-7; D is ambiguous. CDR3 DNA sequence: TGTGCCAGCAGCTCGAGAGTTGGCGACTCCTACGAGCGGTACTTC. Its translation: CASSSRVGDSYERYF.